Below, one TCR beta chain is given with its context. The sample comes from a study of blood T cell repertoires in COVID-19. The CDR3 covers 14 residues. The junction had 6 bases not matched to a gene; V was cut back by 5 bases and J by 5 bases. Germline CDR1 reads SEHNR; CDR2 reads FQNEAQ (reference sequence). Some clones are missing from TCRdb's copy, which holds only in-frame ones; the method was immunoSEQ multiplex PCR. The sample lists about 460,000 clones; about nine tenths were seen once. This chain uses TRBV7-9 with TRBJ1-3; 7 bases agree with TRBD1. The origin of this receptor is a woman in her sixties who had recovered from COVID-19. Sequencing was performed on PBMCs or T cells enriched from blood (not recorded which). In DNA form, the CDR3 reads TGTGCCAGCAGCGCCTGGGACAGTAGAAACACCATATATTTT. This codes for CASSAWDSRNTIYF.